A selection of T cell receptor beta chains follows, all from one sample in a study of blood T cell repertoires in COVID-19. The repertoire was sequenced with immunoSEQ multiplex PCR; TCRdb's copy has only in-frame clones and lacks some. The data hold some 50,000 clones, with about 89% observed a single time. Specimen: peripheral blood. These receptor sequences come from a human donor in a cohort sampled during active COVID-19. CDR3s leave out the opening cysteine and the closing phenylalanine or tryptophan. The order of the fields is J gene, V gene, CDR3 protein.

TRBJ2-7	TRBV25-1	ASSASNSGTRSEQY
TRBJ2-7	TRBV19	ASSINRQTYEQY
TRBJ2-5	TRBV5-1	ASSRQGETQY
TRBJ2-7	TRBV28	ASDGTSGSSYEQY
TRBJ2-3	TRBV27	ARTLGQCTDTQY
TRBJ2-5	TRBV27	ASSLTHRETQY
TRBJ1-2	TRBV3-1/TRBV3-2	ASSQLTGGEYGYT
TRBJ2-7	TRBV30	AWSPGQGFEYEQY
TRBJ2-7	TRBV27	ASSLLSSGSSYEQY
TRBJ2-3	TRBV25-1	ASSVASGADTQY
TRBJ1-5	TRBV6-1	ASSEAGAGPYSNQPQH
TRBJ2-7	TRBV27	ASRTLAGGPYEQY
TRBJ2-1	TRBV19	ASSPGNYNEQF